This is a list of T cell receptor beta chains from one sample in a study of blood T cell repertoires in COVID-19. The protocol was immunoSEQ multiplex PCR, while the TCRdb copy is restricted to in-frame clones and leaves out a portion. The sample holds 50,000 to 65,000 clones; 85% are singletons and the top ten take roughly 4.7%. Sequencing used peripheral blood. The origin of the receptors is a man aged 35 to 55 with active COVID-19. CDR3s include the opening cysteine and the closing phenylalanine or tryptophan. Fields, in order: J gene, V gene, clone size, D gene, CDR3 DNA, CDR3 protein. D genes are given only for firm matches. A row's size may be missing; if present it is once, few, many or a size class.

>TRBJ1-2|TRBV12-3/TRBV12-4|-|TRBD1
TGTGCCAGCACTGAGGACAGGGCCTATGGCTACACCTTC
CASTEDRAYGYTF
>TRBJ1-5|TRBV30|-|TRBD1
TGTGCCTGGAGCCCGCCAGAAAGGACAGGGGTAAGGCAGCCCCAGCATTTT
CAWSPPERTGVRQPQHF
>TRBJ1-1|TRBV21-1|-|-
TGTGCCAGCAGCAAAGCGGGGGACAGGGGGCAAGGTGAAGCTTTCTTT
CASSKAGDRGQGEAFF
>TRBJ1-5|TRBV2|few|TRBD1
TGTGCCAGCAGAGCCGGGACAGGGGGCAAGCCCCAGCATTTT
CASRAGTGGKPQHF
>TRBJ2-5|TRBV5-4|once|TRBD2
TGTGCCAGCAGCACCGGGACTAGCTGGGAGACCCAGTACTTC
CASSTGTSWETQYF
>TRBJ1-2|TRBV23-1|few|TRBD1
TGCGCCAGCAGCCGGGACAGCGGCACCTACTATGGCTACACCTTC
CASSRDSGTYYGYTF
>TRBJ2-7|TRBV5-6|-|-
TGTGCCAGCAGCCGCGGGACAGCCACCTACGAGCAGTACTTC
CASSRGTATYEQYF
>TRBJ1-1|TRBV10-1|few|-
TGCGCCAGCAGCGCGGGGCCCGAAGCTTTCTTT
CASSAGPEAFF
>TRBJ1-2|TRBV6-2/TRBV6-3|-|-
TGTGCCAGCAGTTACCCCCCGGGTGACTATGGCTACACCTTC
CASSYPPGDYGYTF
>TRBJ2-3|TRBV9|-|-
TGTGCCAGCAGCGTAGGAGGCGGACCAGAGGGCGATACGCAGTATTTT
CASSVGGGPEGDTQYF
>TRBJ1-2|TRBV10-2|-|-
TGCGCCAGCAGTGAGTCGCAGGGAATCAACTATGGCTACACCTTC
CASSESQGINYGYTF
>TRBJ2-7|TRBV6-1|-|TRBD2
TGTGCCAGCAGTGAAGCGACGGGACTAGCGGGGTATTCCTCCTACGAGCAGTACTTC
CASSEATGLAGYSSYEQYF
>TRBJ1-1|TRBV30|few|-
TGTGCCTGGAGTGCGGGGGGCAGCTTAACTGAAGCTTTCTTT
CAWSAGGSLTEAFF
>TRBJ2-5|TRBV2|-|TRBD2
TGTGCCAGCGGGGGGACTAGCGGGACAGGAGAGACCCAGTACTTC
CASGGTSGTGETQYF
>TRBJ1-2|TRBV29-1|-|TRBD1
TGCAGCGTTGAAGTGGTAGGGGGCGGCTACACCTTC
CSVEVVGGGYTF
>TRBJ1-2|TRBV28|-|-
TGTGCCAGCAGTCCCGAGGCCTTTCCCAACTATGGCTACACCTTC
CASSPEAFPNYGYTF
>TRBJ1-1|TRBV3-1/TRBV3-2|-|TRBD1
TGTGCCAGCAGCCCGGGGGGGACAGGGGGCGTCAGGACTGAAGCTTTCTTT
CASSPGGTGGVRTEAFF
>TRBJ1-1|TRBV9|-|TRBD1
TGTGCCAGCAGCCGGGACAGCTATAACACTGAAGCTTTCTTT
CASSRDSYNTEAFF
>TRBJ1-4|TRBV28|-|TRBD1
TGTGCCAGCAGTCCCGCCGGGACAGGGGTTAATGAAAAACTGTTTTTT
CASSPAGTGVNEKLFF
>TRBJ2-5|TRBV4-1|-|-
TGCGCCAGCGGGAGTGGAATCCAAGAGACCCAGTACTTC
CASGSGIQETQYF
>TRBJ2-1|TRBV18|few|-
TGTGCCAGCTCACCGTCAGCCAGGCCCTACAATGAGCAGTTCTTC
CASSPSARPYNEQFF
>TRBJ2-1|TRBV19|-|-
TGTGCCAGCGGGGGTGTTTGGGGAAATGAGCAGTTCTTC
CASGGVWGNEQFF
>TRBJ1-1|TRBV7-9|-|-
TGTGCCCTAGGGAGGAGCCTTGAAGCTTTCTTT
CALGRSLEAFF
>TRBJ2-1|TRBV9|once|TRBD1
TGTGCCAGCAGCGTGGGGACAGGCTCCTACAATGAGCAGTTCTTC
CASSVGTGSYNEQFF
>TRBJ1-2|TRBV19|-|-
TGTGCCAGTAGTATCTTGGGGCAGAACTATGGCTACACCTTC
CASSILGQNYGYTF
>TRBJ2-6|TRBV21-1|-|-
TGTGCCAGCAGCAACAGGGGTTACCGCCACTCTGGGGCCAACGTCCTGACTTTC
CASSNRGYRHSGANVLTF
>TRBJ2-2|TRBV9|-|TRBD2
TGTGCCAGCAGCGCAACTAGCGGGAGGAACCCGAGCACCGGGGAGCTGTTTTTT
CASSATSGRNPSTGELFF
>TRBJ2-4|TRBV6-4|-|-
TGTGCCAGCACCAGCCGGCAGGGTAAAAACATTCAGTACTTC
CASTSRQGKNIQYF
>TRBJ1-1|TRBV19|-|TRBD1
TGTGCCAGTTCTCGACAGGGGTTTATGAACACTGAAGCTTTCTTT
CASSRQGFMNTEAFF
>TRBJ1-6|TRBV18|-|TRBD1
TGTGCCAGCTCCCTCCGGGACAGCAGCTCCTATAATTCACCCCTCCACTTT
CASSLRDSSSYNSPLHF
>TRBJ1-5|TRBV2|-|-
TGTGCCAGCAGTGAAAGTAGCAGGGGCCCCAATCAGCCCCAGCATTTT
CASSESSRGPNQPQHF
>TRBJ1-5|TRBV24-1|-|TRBD1
TGTGCCACCAGTGATACAGGGGGACTTAGCAATCAGCCCCAGCATTTT
CATSDTGGLSNQPQHF
>TRBJ2-7|TRBV11-3|-|TRBD1
TGTGCCAGCAGCCCGGGACAGGCGAACTCCTACGAGCAGTACTTC
CASSPGQANSYEQYF
>TRBJ2-5|TRBV5-1|-|TRBD2
TGCGCCAGCAGAGTCCGGGAGGGCCGGGAGACCCAGTACTTC
CASRVREGRETQYF
>TRBJ1-4|TRBV4-1|-|-
TGCGCCAGCAGCCAAGATATAGGAGGGTTGGATGAAAAACTGTTTTTT
CASSQDIGGLDEKLFF
>TRBJ2-1|TRBV27|-|TRBD2
TGTGCCAGCAGTATCACTAGCGGCTCCTACAATGAGCAGTTCTTC
CASSITSGSYNEQFF
>TRBJ2-1|TRBV11-3|-|TRBD2
TGTGCCAGCAGCTTGCGTAGCGGGAGTAGAAGCAATGAGCAGTTCTTC
CASSLRSGSRSNEQFF
>TRBJ2-7|TRBV30|-|TRBD2
TGTGCCTGGAGTGTACCGCGACTAGCGAAAAACTACGAGCAGTACTTC
CAWSVPRLAKNYEQYF
>TRBJ1-1|TRBV7-9|-|-
TGTGCCAGCAGCTCCAGGGGTACAAGAGAAGCTTTCTTT
CASSSRGTREAFF
>TRBJ2-3|TRBV28|-|TRBD1
TGTGCCAGCAGTTTCGTGGGACAGGGAAAAGATACGCAGTATTTT
CASSFVGQGKDTQYF
>TRBJ2-2|TRBV10-3|-|TRBD1
TGTGCCATCAGTGATCCCGGGACAGGGCTACCCCCGAACACCGGGGAGCTGTTTTTT
CAISDPGTGLPPNTGELFF
>TRBJ1-6|TRBV3-1/TRBV3-2|-|-
TGTGCCAGCAGCCAAGGGGGAGATGGACCCCTCCACTTT
CASSQGGDGPLHF
>TRBJ1-2|TRBV27|-|-
TGTGCCAGCAGTTTATCGGGGGGGAACTATGGCTACACCTTC
CASSLSGGNYGYTF